These 30 T cell receptor beta chains came from one sample sequenced in a study of shared clonotypes between healthy human individuals. The data were produced by immunoSEQ multiplex PCR, yet TCRdb's version contains in-frame clones alone and is incomplete. The table shows roughly 2.2 million clones, with approximately 95% occurring only once. The sample taken for sequencing was naive CD4+ T cells from PBMCs. The subset is: CD45RA+ positively selected. All receptors derive from a man younger than 30 in good health. Some clones in this sample may be carry-over from other donors' samples.

The rearrangement joins TRBV2 to TRBJ2-4, with D maybe TRBD2 (5 bases). The CDR3 is 12 residues long. V lost 7 bases and J 12 bases, leaving 16 bases between the germline ends. From germline, CDR1 is SNHLY and CDR2 FYNNEI. The CDR3 coding sequence is TGTGCCAGCACTCGCGAGCCCGGAGGTCAGTACTTC. Amino acid sequence: CASTREPGGQYF.

A few counts support this clone. Other DNA sequences within the sample encode an identical CDR3. The chain has TRBV5-1 and TRBJ2-7; D is perhaps TRBD1 (5 bases). V gave up 4 bases and J gave up 3 bases, with 8 bases separating them. The CDR3 runs to 12 residues. CDR1 SGHRS and CDR2 YFSETQ come from the germline V gene. The CDR3 reads CASSRDSYEQYF. The CDR3 DNA follows: TGCGCCAGCAGCCGCGACAGCTACGAGCAGTACTTC.

This chain connects TRBV27 to TRBJ2-5; 8 bases match TRBD2. After removal of 6 bases from V and 4 bases from J, the junction contained 7 bases not matched to a gene. Germline values: CDR1 MNHEY, CDR2 SMNVEV (reference sequence). The CDR3 spans 14 residues. CDR3 nucleotides: TGTGCCAGCAGGAGCGGGGGCGGCGGAGAGACCCAGTACTTC. It is translated as CASRSGGGGETQYF.

This chain links TRBV5-1 with TRBJ2-7; 8 bases align to TRBD1. The germline CDR1 and CDR2 sequences are SGHRS and YFSETQ. CDR3 length: 16 amino acids. V gave up 4 bases and J gave up 0 bases; unmatched junction bases: 9. CDR3 residues: CASSQRDRPSSYEQYF. The CDR3 coding sequence is TGCGCCAGCAGCCAAAGGGACAGGCCTAGCTCCTACGAGCAGTACTTC. The complete variable domain, with remaining parts taken from reference TRBV5-1 and TRBJ2-7, reads KAGVTQTPRYLIKTRGQQVTLSCSPISGHRSVSWYQQTPGQGLQFLFEYFSETQRNKGNFPGRFSGRQFSNSRSEMNVSTLELGDSALYLCASSQRDRPSSYEQYFGPGTRLTVT.

The chain uses TRBV11-1 and TRBJ1-1; maybe TRBD1 (6 bases). V was cut by 5 bases and J by 6 bases, with 19 bases left in between. CDR3 length equals 15 residues. Germline V lookup: CDR1 SGHAT, CDR2 FQDESV (reference sequence). This chain's CDR3 is CASSARYTGRAEAFF. The CDR3 DNA follows: TGTGCCAGCAGCGCCCGATATACAGGGAGGGCTGAAGCTTTCTTT. Together with reference TRBV11-1 and TRBJ1-1, the CDR3 gives the full variable domain: EAEVAQSPRYKITEKSQAVAFWCDPISGHATLYWYRQILGQGPELLVQFQDESVVDDSQLPKDRFSAERLKGVDSTLKIQPAELGDSAMYLCASSARYTGRAEAFFGQGTRLTVV.

The chain recombines TRBV7-8 with TRBJ2-3; 9 positions agree with TRBD2. The CDR3 loop spans 15 amino acids. The germline gives CDR1 SGHVS, CDR2 FQNEAQ. After removal of 5 bases from V and 1 base from J, the junction contained 4 bases not matched to a gene. The CDR3 nucleotides are TGTGCCAGCAGCACCCGACTAGCGGGCACAGATACGCAGTATTTT. Translated: CASSTRLAGTDTQYF.

This chain joins TRBV5-1 and TRBJ1-3, with TRBD1 as a possible D gene (6 bases). V was pared by 1 base and J by 0 bases, with 11 bases between. The CDR3 sequence is 16 residues long. Germline CDR1 is SGHRS and CDR2 is YFSETQ. For the CDR3, the DNA is TGCGCCAGCAGCTTGACGGGGACACTCTCTGGAAACACCATATATTTT. Translating it yields CASSLTGTLSGNTIYF.

This chain uses TRBV29-1 with TRBJ1-1; no clear D. CDR1 and CDR2 from the germline V gene are SQVTM and ANQGSEA. Trimming shortened V by 7 bases and J by 9 bases, and 24 bases separated the two germline ends. There are 14 residues in the CDR3. The CDR3 loop reads CSARRHDQRTQAFF. In nucleotides, the CDR3 is TGCAGCGCCCGTCGTCACGATCAAAGAACCCAAGCTTTCTTT.

The chain has TRBV6-5 and TRBJ2-1; 7 nucleotides align to TRBD2. From germline, CDR1 is MNHEY and CDR2 SVGAGI. The CDR3 has 15 amino acids. Losses at the gene ends were 8 bases for V and 3 bases for J; bases not matched to a gene: 10. This CDR3 is CASGSEGGIYNEQFF. Written as DNA, the CDR3 is TGTGCCAGCGGTTCTGAGGGAGGGATCTACAATGAGCAGTTCTTC.

With respect to this clone: This sample includes further DNA sequences coding for the same CDR3. J is TRBJ1-1 and V is TRBV6-6; 7 bases align to TRBD1. CDR1 MNHNY and CDR2 SVGAGI come from the germline V gene (reference sequence). V lost 5 bases and J lost 1; bases outside the gene matches: 4. The CDR3 length is 14 residues. The DNA for the CDR3 is TGTGCCAGCAGTGCCCACAGGGGGAACACTGAAGCTTTCTTT. Its protein is CASSAHRGNTEAFF.

Remarks on this clone: Germline and junction disagree at one end, which may indicate a read error. The chain uses TRBV6-1 and TRBJ2-7, with TRBD1 matching 9 bases. The CDR3 is made up of 13 amino acids. Germline loops: CDR1 MNHNS, CDR2 SASEGT. The CDR3 protein is CASSEEGRTGELF. The CDR3 coding sequence is TGTGCCAGCAGTGAAGAGGGTCGGACAGGGGAACTCTTC.

This clone was recorded once. The V and J genes are TRBV5-1 and TRBJ1-1, with D perhaps TRBD1 (6 bases). Germline CDR1 is SGHRS and CDR2 is YFSETQ. The CDR3 contains 15 residues. The ends were cut back, 0 bases at V and 7 bases at J, with 16 bases in the middle. The CDR3 region has the DNA TGCGCCAGCAGCTTGGAACCGGGGGCAATCTATGAAGCTTTCTTT. Its protein product is CASSLEPGAIYEAFF.

The V and J genes are TRBV4-1 and TRBJ2-1; TRBD2 is a possible D gene (6 bases). The germline V and J ends were trimmed by 1 base and 5 bases, with 15 bases remaining between them. This CDR3 is built from 16 residues. Germline CDR1 MGHRA, CDR2 YSYEKL. The CDR3 reads CASSQGPSETNNEQFF. CDR3 in DNA: TGCGCCAGCAGCCAAGGCCCTAGCGAAACAAACAATGAGCAGTTCTTC.

V gene TRBV28 combines with J gene TRBJ2-5; D is tentatively TRBD1 or TRBD2 (6 bases each). The CDR3 sequence is 12 residues long. Germline lookup yields CDR1 MDHEN and CDR2 SYDVKM. Trimming stripped 7 bases from V and 5 bases from J, with 11 bases between. The CDR3 DNA reads as TGTGCCAGCAACCTAGGGGGGGAGACCCAGTACTTC. Its protein is CASNLGGETQYF.

The rearrangement joins TRBV29-1 to TRBJ2-7, with TRBD2 as a possible D gene (6 bases). The CDR3 has 13 residues. V was clipped by 4 bases and J by 2 bases, with 12 bases between them. The V gene's germline CDR1 is SQVTM and CDR2 ANQGSEA. CDR3 sequence (DNA): TGCAGCGTTGTTTGGAGGGACCCCTACGAGCAGTACTTC. Translation gives CSVVWRDPYEQYF.

The V gene is TRBV19, the J gene TRBJ1-1, with D possibly TRBD1 on 5 matching bases. Germline V gene data show CDR1 as LNHDA and CDR2 as SQIVND (reference sequence). V lost 6 bases to trimming and J lost 1 base, with 12 bases between them. The CDR3 extends over 14 amino acids. The CDR3 DNA sequence: TGTGCCAGTAGCCCGGGACGATGGAACACTGAAGCTTTCTTT. Translation: CASSPGRWNTEAFF.

Only a few counts were recorded for this clone. The V gene is TRBV2, the J gene TRBJ2-5; D is uncertain. The CDR3 runs 10 residues. V was trimmed by 6 bases and J by 6 bases, leaving 5 bases between them. The germline V gene encodes CDR1 SNHLY and CDR2 FYNNEI. CDR3 in amino acids: CASRAQTQYF. The CDR3 DNA follows: TGTGCCAGCAGGGCCCAGACCCAGTACTTC.

Points on this clone: Other nucleotide sequences in the sample specify the same CDR3. The chain recombines TRBV6-6 with TRBJ1-1, with D uncertain. The germline V gene has CDR1 MNHNY and CDR2 SVGAGI (reference sequence). The CDR3 has 13 residues. V was trimmed by 2 bases and J by 2 bases, leaving 6 bases between them. CDR3 nucleotide sequence: TGTGCCAGCAGTTACGGGTCAAACACTGAAGCTTTCTTT. This translates into CASSYGSNTEAFF.

This clone has just a few counts. The chain has TRBV18 and TRBJ1-2; TRBD1 agrees at 8 bases. J was trimmed by 3 bases and V by 3 bases; bases with no gene match: 3. The CDR3 covers 14 residues. Germline CDR1 and CDR2: KGHSH and LQKENI. The chain's CDR3 is CASSPSGQDYGYTF. The CDR3 DNA reads TGTGCCAGCTCACCGTCGGGACAGGACTATGGCTACACCTTC.

This chain uses TRBV5-1 with TRBJ2-6, with D tentatively TRBD1 or TRBD2 (6 bases each). There are 19 residues in the CDR3. Germline loops: CDR1 SGHRS, CDR2 YFSETQ. With 4 bases removed from V and 3 bases from J, the gap between germline ends came to 23 bases. In DNA form, the CDR3 reads TGCGCCAGCAGCCCCTTCGGAGGGGGGAGGAGAAGTGGGGCCAACGTCCTGACTTTC. This translates into CASSPFGGGRRSGANVLTF. Complete variable domain (other parts from reference TRBV5-1 and TRBJ2-6): KAGVTQTPRYLIKTRGQQVTLSCSPISGHRSVSWYQQTPGQGLQFLFEYFSETQRNKGNFPGRFSGRQFSNSRSEMNVSTLELGDSALYLCASSPFGGGRRSGANVLTFGAGSRLTVL.

This clone has a single count. The chain couples TRBV10-3 to TRBJ2-7; 14 bases map to TRBD2. V lost 7 bases to trimming and J lost 5 bases; unmatched junction nucleotides: 10. Germline V gives CDR1 ENHRY, CDR2 SYGVKD. The CDR3 loop spans 16 amino acids. The CDR3 region has the DNA TGTGCCATCACTCCATCGGGACTAGCGGGAGCCCACGAGCAGTACTTC. Its translation: CAITPSGLAGAHEQYF.

The chain recombines TRBV28 with TRBJ1-2, with a possible D match to TRBD1 (6 bases). Germline V gene sequence: CDR1 MDHEN, CDR2 SYDVKM. V was clipped by 2 bases and J by 11 bases, with 9 bases between them. The CDR3 covers 11 residues. The CDR3 DNA is TGTGCCAGCAGTTTACTCAGGGGATACACCTTC. Amino acid sequence: CASSLLRGYTF.

This clone was recorded only once. Other DNA sequences within the sample encode an identical CDR3. The CDR3, as DNA: TGTGCCAGCAGCTTAAGGGGGCAAGAGACCCAGTACTTC. Its protein is CASSLRGQETQYF. The rearrangement joins TRBV7-9 to TRBJ2-5; maybe TRBD1 (6 bases). Trimming removed 2 bases at V and 2 bases at J, with 6 bases between. This CDR3 region has 13 residues. CDR1 and CDR2 (germline): SEHNR, FQNEAQ (reference sequence). The full variable domain, with the rest looked up from reference TRBV7-9 and TRBJ2-5, is DTGVSQNPRHKITKRGQNVTFRCDPISEHNRLYWYRQTLGQGPEFLTYFQNEAQLEKSRLLSDRFSAERPKGSFSTLEIQRTEQGDSAMYLCASSLRGQETQYFGPGTRLLVL.

V gene TRBV5-1 combines with J gene TRBJ2-1; 7 bases match TRBD2. Trimming cost V 3 bases and J 1 base; bases outside gene matches: 4. CDR1 SGHRS and CDR2 YFSETQ come from the germline V gene. The CDR3 is 15 amino acids. CDR3 coding DNA: TGCGCCAGCAGCTCACGGGGGGAGTCCTACAATGAGCAGTTCTTC. This gives the protein CASSSRGESYNEQFF. Based on the CDR3 plus reference TRBV5-1 and TRBJ2-1, the full variable domain is KAGVTQTPRYLIKTRGQQVTLSCSPISGHRSVSWYQQTPGQGLQFLFEYFSETQRNKGNFPGRFSGRQFSNSRSEMNVSTLELGDSALYLCASSSRGESYNEQFFGPGTRLTVL.

This clone was found once. Germline and junction disagree at one end, which may indicate a read error. The chain has TRBV11-1 and TRBJ2-7, with 11 bases lining up with TRBD2. The CDR3 length is 12 residues. CDR1 is SGHAT, CDR2 FQDESV, per germline (reference sequence). The CDR3 DNA follows: TGTGCCAGCAGCCGCACTAGCGGGAGAAAGCACTTC. Amino acid sequence: CASSRTSGRKHF.

Note on this clone: The sample holds other DNA sequences that translate to the same CDR3. The chain carries TRBV5-1 and TRBJ2-3; 8 bases are shared with TRBD2. V was clipped by 2 bases and J by 2 bases; unmatched bases: 4. The germline V gene encodes CDR1 SGHRS and CDR2 YFSETQ. CDR3 length equals 15 residues. For the CDR3, the DNA is TGCGCCAGCAGCTTAACTAGCGGTGACACAGATACGCAGTATTTT. It translates to CASSLTSGDTDTQYF.

The chain is built from TRBV28 and TRBJ1-5; D call uncertain. The CDR3 is 19 residues long. Trimming left V 5 bases short and J 0 bases short, with 23 bases between. Germline lookup yields CDR1 MDHEN and CDR2 SYDVKM. CDR3 sequence (DNA): TGTGCCAGCAGTCCCAGCGGGATAGAGGGTCTTTATAGCAATCAGCCCCAGCATTTT. It translates to CASSPSGIEGLYSNQPQHF.

The rearrangement links TRBV10-2 to TRBJ2-3; D gene ambiguous. The CDR3 runs to 14 residues. Germline V gene data show CDR1 as WSHSY and CDR2 as SAAADI. Trimming stripped 7 bases from V and 6 bases from J, with 17 bases between. CDR3 DNA sequence: TGCGCCAGCAACTCGTGGGATTCAAGGGATACGCAGTATTTT. Amino acid sequence: CASNSWDSRDTQYF.

The CDR3 here is CASSPPGGTEAFF. CDR3 nucleotides: TGTGCCAGCAGCCCACCAGGGGGGACTGAAGCTTTCTTT. V gene TRBV11-1 combines with J gene TRBJ1-1; 7 bases align to TRBD1. CDR1 is SGHAT and CDR2 is FQDESV in the germline V gene (reference sequence). Losses at the gene ends were 5 bases for V and 5 bases for J; bases not matched to a gene: 5. CDR3 size: 13 residues. Full variable domain (remainder filled in from reference TRBV11-1 and TRBJ1-1): EAEVAQSPRYKITEKSQAVAFWCDPISGHATLYWYRQILGQGPELLVQFQDESVVDDSQLPKDRFSAERLKGVDSTLKIQPAELGDSAMYLCASSPPGGTEAFFGQGTRLTVV.

The chain joins TRBV27 to TRBJ1-5, with a tentative D call TRBD1 (5 bases). Between the trimmed V and J ends, which lost 8 bases and 1 base, there was a span of 18 bases. The CDR3 runs 16 residues. Germline CDR1 MNHEY, CDR2 SMNVEV (reference sequence). CDR3 protein: CASGSRAGGSNQPQHF. CDR3 bases: TGTGCCAGCGGATCTCGGGCCGGGGGGAGCAATCAGCCCCAGCATTTT.